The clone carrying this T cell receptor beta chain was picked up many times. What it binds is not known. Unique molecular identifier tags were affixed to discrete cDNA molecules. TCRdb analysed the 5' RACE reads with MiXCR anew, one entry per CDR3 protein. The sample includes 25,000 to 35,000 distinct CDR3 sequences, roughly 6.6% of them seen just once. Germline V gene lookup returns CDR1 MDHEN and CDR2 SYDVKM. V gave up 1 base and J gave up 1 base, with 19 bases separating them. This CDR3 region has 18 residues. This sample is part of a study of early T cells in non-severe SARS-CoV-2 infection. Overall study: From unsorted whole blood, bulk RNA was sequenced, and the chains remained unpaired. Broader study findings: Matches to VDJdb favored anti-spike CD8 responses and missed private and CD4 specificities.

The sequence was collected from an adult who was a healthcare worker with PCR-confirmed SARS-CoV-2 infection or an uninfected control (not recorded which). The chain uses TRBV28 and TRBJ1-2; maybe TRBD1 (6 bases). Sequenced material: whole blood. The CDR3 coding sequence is TGTGCCAGCAGTTTATCCGGCCTTCCAGGAGGGGGTAACTATGGCTACACCTTC. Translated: CASSLSGLPGGGNYGYTF.